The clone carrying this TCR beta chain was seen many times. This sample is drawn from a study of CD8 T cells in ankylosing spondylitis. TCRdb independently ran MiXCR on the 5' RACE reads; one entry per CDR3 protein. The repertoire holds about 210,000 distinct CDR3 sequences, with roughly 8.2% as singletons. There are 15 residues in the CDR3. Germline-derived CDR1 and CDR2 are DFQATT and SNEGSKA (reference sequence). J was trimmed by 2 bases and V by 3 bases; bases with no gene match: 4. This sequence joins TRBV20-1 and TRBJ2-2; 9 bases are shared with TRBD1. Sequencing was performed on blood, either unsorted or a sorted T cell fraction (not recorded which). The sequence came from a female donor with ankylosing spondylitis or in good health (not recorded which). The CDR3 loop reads CSARVTGGNTGELFF. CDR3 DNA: TGCAGTGCTAGGGTGACAGGGGGTAACACCGGGGAGCTGTTTTTT.